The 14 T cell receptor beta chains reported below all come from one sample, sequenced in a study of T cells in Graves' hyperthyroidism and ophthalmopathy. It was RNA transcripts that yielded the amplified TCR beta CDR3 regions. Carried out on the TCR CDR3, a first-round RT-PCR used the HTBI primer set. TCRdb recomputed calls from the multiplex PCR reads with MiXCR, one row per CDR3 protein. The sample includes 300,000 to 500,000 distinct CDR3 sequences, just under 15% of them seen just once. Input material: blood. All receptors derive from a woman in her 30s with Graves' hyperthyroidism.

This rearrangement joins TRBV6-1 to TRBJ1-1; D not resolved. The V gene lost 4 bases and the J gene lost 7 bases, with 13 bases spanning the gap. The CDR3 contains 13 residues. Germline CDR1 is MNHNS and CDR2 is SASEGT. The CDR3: CASSAETGIEAFF. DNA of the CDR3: TGTGCCAGCAGTGCAGAAACCGGGATTGAAGCTTTCTTT.

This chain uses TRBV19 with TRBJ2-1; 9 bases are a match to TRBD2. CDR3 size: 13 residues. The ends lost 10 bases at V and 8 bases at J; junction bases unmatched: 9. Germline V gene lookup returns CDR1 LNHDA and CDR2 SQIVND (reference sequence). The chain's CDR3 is CATLAGPYHEQFF. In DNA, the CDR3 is TGTGCCACTCTAGCGGGACCTTACCATGAGCAGTTCTTC.

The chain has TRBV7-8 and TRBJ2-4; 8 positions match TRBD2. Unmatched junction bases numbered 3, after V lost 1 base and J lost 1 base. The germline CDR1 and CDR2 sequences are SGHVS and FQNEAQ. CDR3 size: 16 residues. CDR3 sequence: CASSLDGRGAKNIQYF. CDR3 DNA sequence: TGTGCCAGCAGCTTAGACGGGAGGGGGGCCAAAAACATTCAGTACTTC. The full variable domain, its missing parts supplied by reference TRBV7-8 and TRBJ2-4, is GAGVSQSPRYKVAKRGQDVALRCDPISGHVSLFWYQQALGQGPEFLTYFQNEAQLDKSGLPSDRFFAERPEGSVSTLKIQRTQQEDSAVYLCASSLDGRGAKNIQYFGAGTRLSVL.

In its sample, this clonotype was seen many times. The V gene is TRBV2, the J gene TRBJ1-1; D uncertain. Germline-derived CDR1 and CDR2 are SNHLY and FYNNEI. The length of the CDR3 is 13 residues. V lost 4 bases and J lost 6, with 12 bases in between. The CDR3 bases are TGTGCCAGCAGTGTTAACTCGCGGGCTGAAGCTTTCTTT. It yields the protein CASSVNSRAEAFF.

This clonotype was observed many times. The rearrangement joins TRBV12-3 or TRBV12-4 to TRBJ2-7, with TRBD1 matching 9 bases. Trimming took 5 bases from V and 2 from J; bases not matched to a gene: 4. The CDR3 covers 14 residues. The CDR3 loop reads CASSTRTGAYEQYF. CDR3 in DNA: TGTGCCAGCAGTACCAGGACAGGGGCCTACGAGCAGTACTTC.

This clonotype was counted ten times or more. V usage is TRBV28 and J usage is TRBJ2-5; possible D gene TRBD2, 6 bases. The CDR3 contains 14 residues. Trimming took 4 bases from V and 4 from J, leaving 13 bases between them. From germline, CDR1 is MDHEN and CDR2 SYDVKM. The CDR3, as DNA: TGTGCCAGCAGTTCGTACGGGAGTTTAGAGACCCAGTACTTC. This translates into CASSSYGSLETQYF.

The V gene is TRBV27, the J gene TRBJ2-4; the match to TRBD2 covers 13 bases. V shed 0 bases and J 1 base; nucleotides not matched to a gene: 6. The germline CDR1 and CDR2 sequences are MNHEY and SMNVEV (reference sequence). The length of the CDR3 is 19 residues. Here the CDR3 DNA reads TGTGCCAGCAGTTTATCAGGACTAGCGGGAGTAGGTGCCAAAAACATTCAGTACTTC. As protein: CASSLSGLAGVGAKNIQYF.

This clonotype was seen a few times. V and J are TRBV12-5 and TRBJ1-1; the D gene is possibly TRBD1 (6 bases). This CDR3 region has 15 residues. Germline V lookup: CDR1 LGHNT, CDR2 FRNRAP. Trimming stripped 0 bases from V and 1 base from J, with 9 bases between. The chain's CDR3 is CASGLVGGANTEAFF. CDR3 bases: TGTGCTAGTGGTTTGGTTGGGGGCGCGAACACTGAAGCTTTCTTT.

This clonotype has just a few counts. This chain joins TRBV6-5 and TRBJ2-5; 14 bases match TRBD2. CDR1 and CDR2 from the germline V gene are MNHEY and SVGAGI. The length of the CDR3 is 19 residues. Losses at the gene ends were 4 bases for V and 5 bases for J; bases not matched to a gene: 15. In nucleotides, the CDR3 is TGTGCCAGCAGTTTCGACCCGGGACTAGCGGGAGTAGGGTGGGAGACCCAGTACTTC. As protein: CASSFDPGLAGVGWETQYF.

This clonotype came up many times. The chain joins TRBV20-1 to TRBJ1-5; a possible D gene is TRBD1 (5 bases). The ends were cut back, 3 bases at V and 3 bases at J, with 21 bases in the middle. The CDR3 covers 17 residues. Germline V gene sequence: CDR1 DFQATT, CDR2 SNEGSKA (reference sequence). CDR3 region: CSARGQERIEVNQPQHF. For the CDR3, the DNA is TGCAGTGCTAGGGGGCAGGAACGGATCGAGGTCAATCAGCCCCAGCATTTT.

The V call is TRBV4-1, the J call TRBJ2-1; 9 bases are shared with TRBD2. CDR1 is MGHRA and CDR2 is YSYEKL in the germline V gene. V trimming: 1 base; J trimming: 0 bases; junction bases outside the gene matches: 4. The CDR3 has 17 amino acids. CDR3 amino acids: CASSQVAGVFSYNEQFF. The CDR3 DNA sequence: TGCGCCAGCAGCCAAGTAGCGGGAGTCTTCTCCTACAATGAGCAGTTCTTC.

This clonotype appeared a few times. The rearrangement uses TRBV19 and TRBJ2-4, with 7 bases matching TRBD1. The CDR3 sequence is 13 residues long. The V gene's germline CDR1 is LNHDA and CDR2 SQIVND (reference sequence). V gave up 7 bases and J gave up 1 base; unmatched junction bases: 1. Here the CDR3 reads CASMGQAKNIQYF. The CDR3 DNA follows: TGTGCCAGTATGGGACAGGCCAAAAACATTCAGTACTTC. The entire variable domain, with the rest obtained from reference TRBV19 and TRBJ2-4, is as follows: DGGITQSPKYLFRKEGQNVTLSCEQNLNHDAMYWYRQDPGQGLRLIYYSQIVNDFQKGDIAEGYSVSREKKESFPLTVTSAQKNPTAFYLCASMGQAKNIQYFGAGTRLSVL.

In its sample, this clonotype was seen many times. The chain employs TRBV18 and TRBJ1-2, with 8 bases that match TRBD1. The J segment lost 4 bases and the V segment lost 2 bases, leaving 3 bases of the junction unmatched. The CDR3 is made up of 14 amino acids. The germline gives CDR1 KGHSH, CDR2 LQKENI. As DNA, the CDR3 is TGTGCCAGCTCACCATCGGGACAGGCCTATGGCTACACCTTC. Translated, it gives CASSPSGQAYGYTF.

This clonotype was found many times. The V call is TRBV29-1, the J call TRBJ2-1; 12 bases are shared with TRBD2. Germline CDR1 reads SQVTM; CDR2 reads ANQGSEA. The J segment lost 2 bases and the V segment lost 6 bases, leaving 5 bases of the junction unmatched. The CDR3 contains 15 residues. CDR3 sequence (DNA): TGCAGCGTCGTGACTAGCGGGAGAACCTACAATGAGCAGTTCTTC. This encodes CSVVTSGRTYNEQFF.